This T cell receptor (beta chain) came from a study of control samples from healthy donors and cancer patients. TCRdb's table, derived via immunoSEQ multiplex PCR, lists solely in-frame clones and lacks some. The table records over 150,000 clones, around 94% of them present only once. Germline values: CDR1 WSHSY, CDR2 SAAADI. This CDR3 contains 15 residues. Germline trimming cut 3 bases from V and 2 bases from J; bases unmatched to any gene: 6. The origin of this receptor is a man aged 60 to 69 with colorectal cancer. The sample consisted of PBMCs. The genes are TRBV10-2 and TRBJ2-7, with 8 bases lining up with TRBD2. CDR3: CASSDPGGAPYEQYF. DNA of the CDR3: TGCGCCAGCAGTGATCCGGGAGGGGCACCCTACGAGCAGTACTTC.